This T cell receptor (beta chain) comes out of a study of shared clonotypes between healthy human individuals. Whole-study context: Per donor, CD8 memory used one plate, CD8 naive used two, CD4 memory used three and CD4 naive used three.

Study-level points and caveats: Naive subsets tended to show greater estimated richness than memory subsets. A reduction in generation probabilities was seen for non-shared clonotypes relative to those shared by all four donors.

A CD45RA+ naive subset and a CD45RA-negative memory subset were split from CD4+ cells. As to this clone: Antigen: not known.

The assay was immunoSEQ multiplex PCR, and TCRdb's table has in-frame clones only and misses some. The table records around 2.1 million clones, approximately 94% of them present only once. The sample consisted of naive CD4+ T cells sorted from blood. Subset denoted: CD45RA+ positively selected. This receptor was identified in a man in his late teens or twenties in good health.

CDR3 sequence (DNA): TGTGCCAGCAGCCCCCGGACAGGGGCGGTGGATACGCAGTATTTT. Translated, it gives CASSPRTGAVDTQYF. V and J are TRBV9 and TRBJ2-3, with 9 positions matching TRBD1. With 4 bases clipped from V and 6 bases from J, the junction kept 9 bases outside the gene matches. The CDR3 totals 15 residues. The germline V gene encodes CDR1 SGDLS and CDR2 YYNGEE.